The subject of this entry is one TCR beta chain. Antigen: not known. Treatment given: oral pan-JAK inhibitor, 5-10 mg twice daily. Specimens obtained from alopecia areata patients comprised lesional scalp punch biopsies and peripheral blood. The data were taken from a study of CD8+ T cells in alopecia areata. Overall study: Oral tofacitinib (5 to 10 mg twice daily) was administered to treated patients. Study results and limitations: Scalp clonality, along with expanded CD8+ clones among the top 100, was significantly decreased by tofacitinib. Scalp lesions, especially in alopecia totalis/universalis, had higher clonality than normal scalp.

RNA extraction was followed by reverse transcription into cDNA, which acted as the sequencing template. The repertoire was sequenced with immunoSEQ multiplex PCR; TCRdb's copy has only in-frame clones and lacks some. Among some 150,000 clones listed, less than 70% were seen once. This CDR3 is built from 13 residues. Trimming took 5 bases from V and 0 from J, leaving 8 bases between them. The germline CDR1 and CDR2 sequences are SGHVS and FQNEAQ. This chain links TRBV7-8 with TRBJ2-7, with D uncertain. The sample here was CD8+ T cells sorted from blood, taken at week 4, from a patient treated with tofacitinib. The TCR originated in a human donor with alopecia areata. The DNA for the CDR3 is TGTGCCAGCAGCCAGACATTCTCCTACGAGCAGTACTTC. It translates to CASSQTFSYEQYF. Based on the CDR3 plus reference TRBV7-8 and TRBJ2-7, the full variable domain is GAGVSQSPRYKVAKRGQDVALRCDPISGHVSLFWYQQALGQGPEFLTYFQNEAQLDKSGLPSDRFFAERPEGSVSTLKIQRTQQEDSAVYLCASSQTFSYEQYFGPGTRLTVT.